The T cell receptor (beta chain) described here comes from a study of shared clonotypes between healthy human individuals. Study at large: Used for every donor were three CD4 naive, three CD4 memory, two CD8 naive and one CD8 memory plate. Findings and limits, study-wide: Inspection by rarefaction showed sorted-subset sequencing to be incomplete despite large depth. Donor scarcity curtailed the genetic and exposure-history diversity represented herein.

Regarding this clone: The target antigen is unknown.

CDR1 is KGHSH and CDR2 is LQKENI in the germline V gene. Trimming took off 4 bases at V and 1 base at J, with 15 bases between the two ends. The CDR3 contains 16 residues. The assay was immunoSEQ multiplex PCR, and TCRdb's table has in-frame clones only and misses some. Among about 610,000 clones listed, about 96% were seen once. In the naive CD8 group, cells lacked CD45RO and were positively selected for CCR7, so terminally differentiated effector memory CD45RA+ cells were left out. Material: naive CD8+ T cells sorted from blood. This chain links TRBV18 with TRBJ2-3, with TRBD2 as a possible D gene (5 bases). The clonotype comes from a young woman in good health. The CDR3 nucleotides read TGTGCCAGCTCACTGGTTACGGGAATTGGCACAGATACGCAGTATTTT. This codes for CASSLVTGIGTDTQYF.